This TCR beta chain was obtained from a study of cytomegalovirus exposure and HLA in healthy donors. Use of 60 Vbeta and 13 Jbeta primers characterized the PCR. Sequenced by immunoSEQ multiplex PCR; TCRdb stores in-frame clones only, minus some. Among 65,000 to 95,000 clones listed, around 78% were seen once. Germline V gene sequence: CDR1 MNHEY, CDR2 SMNVEV (reference sequence). The CDR3 consists of 16 residues. The V end was cut by 2 bases, the J end by 6 bases, with 14 bases between. Study outcomes and limitations: For most TCR beta V segments, an earlier analysis put the productive rate at about 87% or about 30% of the time. A later analysis showed HLA-associated TCR beta chains outstripping equally common others in clonal expansion.

Note on this clone: Its specificity is not known.

Sequencing was carried out using PBMCs. The gene calls are TRBV27 and TRBJ1-6; no definite D call. The TCR originated in a male donor in good health and CMV-seropositive. The CDR3 bases are TGTGCCAGCAGTTTAACCGTCCCGGGGATTAATTCACCCCTCCACTTT. Translation: CASSLTVPGINSPLHF.